What follows are 10 T cell receptor beta chains derived from one specimen sequenced in a study of blood T cells in healthy people across ages. For the second PCR, which ran for about 6 to 12 cycles, a sample-barcoded 5' primer and a J-beta primer mix were used. TCRdb used MiXCR to reprocess the 5' RACE reads, holding one entry per CDR3 protein. The data hold about a million distinct CDR3 sequences, with about 44% observed a single time. Source material: blood. Receptor source: a young man in good health.

V gene TRBV20-1 combines with J gene TRBJ2-3, with D tentatively TRBD1 (5 bases). CDR3 length equals 15 residues. V lost 4 bases to trimming and J lost 2 bases, with 16 bases between them. CDR1 DFQATT and CDR2 SNEGSKA come from the germline V gene (reference sequence). This chain's CDR3 is CSATRQITHTDTQYF. The CDR3 nucleotides are TGCAGTGCTACCCGACAGATAACTCACACAGATACGCAGTATTTT.

The V and J genes are TRBV12-3 or TRBV12-4 and TRBJ1-5; 7 nucleotides match TRBD1. The CDR3 contains 15 residues. Trimming removed 6 bases from V and 4 bases from J; junction bases left unmatched: 9. CDR3 coding DNA: TGTGCCAGCAGCAATGTTCAGGGGGTAAATCAGCCCCAGCATTTT. It yields the protein CASSNVQGVNQPQHF.

The J gene is TRBJ1-1, the V gene TRBV11-2, with TRBD1 matching 10 bases. Germline values: CDR1 SGHAT, CDR2 FQNNGV. This CDR3 comprises 15 residues. The trim removed 1 base at V and 7 bases at J, leaving 6 bases unmatched. DNA for the CDR3: TGTGCCAGCAGCTTAGGGACAGGGGGAGAAATTGAAGCTTTCTTT. Protein: CASSLGTGGEIEAFF.

This clonotype was seen more than once but under ten times. The genes are TRBV29-1 and TRBJ1-1, with 7 bases fitting TRBD1. Germline trimming cut 4 bases from V and 7 bases from J; bases unmatched to any gene: 6. Germline V gene data show CDR1 as SQVTM and CDR2 as ANQGSEA. This CDR3 comprises 12 residues. The CDR3 DNA reads TGCAGCGTTGGACAGGGAAGGGGTGAAGCTTTCTTT. This translates into CSVGQGRGEAFF.

This clonotype was counted at least ten times. The rearrangement joins TRBV7-6 to TRBJ2-3; weak D call: TRBD1 (6 bases). V lost 5 bases, J lost 4 bases, and 16 bases lay in between. CDR3 size: 15 residues. Germline V gene sequence: CDR1 SGHVS, CDR2 FNYEAQ. This chain's CDR3 is CASSLAAGASDTQYF. The CDR3 DNA reads as TGTGCCAGCAGCCTCGCAGCAGGGGCATCAGATACGCAGTATTTT.

In this sample, this clonotype turned up a few times. This chain joins TRBV20-1 and TRBJ1-5, with 7 bases lining up with TRBD1. The CDR3 runs 14 residues. Trimming took 5 bases from V and 1 from J; bases not matched to a gene: 5. CDR1 is DFQATT and CDR2 is SNEGSKA in the germline V gene (reference sequence). In DNA form, the CDR3 reads TGCAGTGCTGCCCGGGACAGAAGCAATCAGCCCCAGCATTTT. Amino acids: CSAARDRSNQPQHF.

This clonotype was seen just once. This chain uses TRBV11-2 with TRBJ2-3, with 7 bases fitting TRBD1. This CDR3 comprises 16 residues. The junction had 9 bases not matched to a gene; V was cut back by 4 bases and J by 2 bases. The germline CDR1 and CDR2 sequences are SGHAT and FQNNGV. CDR3 in amino acids: CASSSRDSSPTDTQYF. DNA for the CDR3: TGTGCCAGCAGCTCCCGGGACAGTAGCCCCACAGATACGCAGTATTTT.

This chain joins TRBV28 and TRBJ2-1; TRBD2 matches 9 bases. CDR1 and CDR2 (germline): MDHEN, SYDVKM. The CDR3 is 15 amino acids. Trimming removed 4 bases from V and 9 bases from J; junction bases left unmatched: 10. This CDR3 is CASSSPGAGGPEQFF. The CDR3 DNA reads as TGTGCCAGCAGTTCCCCGGGCGCGGGGGGGCCTGAGCAGTTCTTC.

This clonotype is a singleton in its sample. The chain is built from TRBV5-1 and TRBJ1-1; no clear D gene. Germline CDR1 is SGHRS and CDR2 is YFSETQ. The CDR3 is 13 residues long. V lost 4 bases and J lost 6, with 13 bases in between. CDR3 DNA: TGCGCCAGCAGCGTGGATGAGTACCCTGAAGCTTTCTTT. Translating it yields CASSVDEYPEAFF.

The chain combines TRBV5-1 with TRBJ2-7, with D unclear. V lost 2 bases, J lost 3 bases, and 9 bases lay in between. CDR1 and CDR2 (germline): SGHRS, YFSETQ. This CDR3 comprises 13 residues. The CDR3 sequence is CASSLNLFYEQYF. The CDR3 nucleotides are TGCGCCAGCAGCTTAAACCTATTCTACGAGCAGTACTTC.